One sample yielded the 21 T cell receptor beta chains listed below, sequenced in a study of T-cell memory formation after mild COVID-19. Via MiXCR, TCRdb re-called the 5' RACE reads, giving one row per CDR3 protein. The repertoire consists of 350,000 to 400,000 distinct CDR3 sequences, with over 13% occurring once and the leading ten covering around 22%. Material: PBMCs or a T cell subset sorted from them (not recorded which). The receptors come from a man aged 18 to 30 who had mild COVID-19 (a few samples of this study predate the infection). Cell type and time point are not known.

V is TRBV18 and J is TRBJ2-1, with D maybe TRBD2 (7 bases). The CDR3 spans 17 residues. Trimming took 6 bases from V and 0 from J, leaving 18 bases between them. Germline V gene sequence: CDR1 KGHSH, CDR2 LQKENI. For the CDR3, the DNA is TGTGCCAGCTCCGACCCCCACGGGGGGCTCTCCTACAATGAGCAGTTCTTC. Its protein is CASSDPHGGLSYNEQFF.

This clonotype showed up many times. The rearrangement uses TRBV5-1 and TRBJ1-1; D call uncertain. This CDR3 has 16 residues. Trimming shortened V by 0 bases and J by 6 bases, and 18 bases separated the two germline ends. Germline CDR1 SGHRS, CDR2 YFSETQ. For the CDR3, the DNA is TGCGCCAGCAGCTTGGGTGTAACGGCCTCTGGGTCTGAAGCTTTCTTT. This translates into CASSLGVTASGSEAFF.

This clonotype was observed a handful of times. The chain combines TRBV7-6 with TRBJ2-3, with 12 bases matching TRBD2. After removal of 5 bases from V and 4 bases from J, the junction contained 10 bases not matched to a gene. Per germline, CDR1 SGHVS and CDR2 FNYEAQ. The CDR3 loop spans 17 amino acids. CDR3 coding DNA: TGTGCCAGCAGCCCGCTAGCGGGGGGGCCCCATTCAGATACGCAGTATTTT. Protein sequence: CASSPLAGGPHSDTQYF. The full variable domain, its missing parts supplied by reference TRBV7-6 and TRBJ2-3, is GAGVSQSPRYKVTKRGQDVALRCDPISGHVSLYWYRQALGQGPEFLTYFNYEAQQDKSGLPNDRFSAERPEGSISTLTIQRTEQRDSAMYRCASSPLAGGPHSDTQYFGPGTRLTVL.

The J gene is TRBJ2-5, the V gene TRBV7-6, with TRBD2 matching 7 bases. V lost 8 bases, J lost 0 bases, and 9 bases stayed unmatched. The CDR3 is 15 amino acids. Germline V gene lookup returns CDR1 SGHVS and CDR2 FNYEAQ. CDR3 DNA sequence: TGTGCCAGCTCGACTATACGGGGGGACCAAGAGACCCAGTACTTC. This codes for CASSTIRGDQETQYF.

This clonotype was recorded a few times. The chain's CDR3 is CASSQEPGGSGETQYF. CDR3 sequence (DNA): TGCGCCAGCAGCCAAGAGCCCGGGGGATCCGGGGAGACCCAGTACTTC. The V gene is TRBV4-1, the J gene TRBJ2-5; possible D gene TRBD2, 6 bases. The germline V and J ends were trimmed by 0 bases and 5 bases, with 16 bases remaining between them. The germline V gene encodes CDR1 MGHRA and CDR2 YSYEKL. This CDR3 has 16 residues.

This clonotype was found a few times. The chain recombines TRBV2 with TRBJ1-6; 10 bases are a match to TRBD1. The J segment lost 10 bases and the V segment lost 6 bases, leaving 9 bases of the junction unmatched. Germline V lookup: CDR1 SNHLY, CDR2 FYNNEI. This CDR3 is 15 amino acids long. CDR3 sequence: CASRKKDRGYSPLHF. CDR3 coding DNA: TGTGCCAGCAGAAAGAAGGACAGGGGGTACTCACCCCTCCACTTT.

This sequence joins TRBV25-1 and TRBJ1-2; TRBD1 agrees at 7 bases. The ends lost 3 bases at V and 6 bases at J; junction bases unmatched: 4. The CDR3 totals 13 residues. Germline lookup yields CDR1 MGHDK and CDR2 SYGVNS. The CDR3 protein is CASSEGRGDGYTF. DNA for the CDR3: TGTGCCAGCAGTGAGGGCAGGGGGGATGGCTACACCTTC.

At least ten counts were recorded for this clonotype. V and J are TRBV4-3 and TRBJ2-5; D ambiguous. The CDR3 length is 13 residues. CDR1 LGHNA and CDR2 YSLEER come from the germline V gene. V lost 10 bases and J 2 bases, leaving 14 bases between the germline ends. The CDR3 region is CATPDLPQETQYF. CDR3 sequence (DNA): TGCGCCACCCCAGACTTGCCACAAGAGACCCAGTACTTC.

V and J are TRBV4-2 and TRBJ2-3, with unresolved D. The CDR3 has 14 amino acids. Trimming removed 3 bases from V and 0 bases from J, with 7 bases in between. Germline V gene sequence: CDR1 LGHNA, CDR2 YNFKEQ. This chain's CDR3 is CASSQGISTDTQYF. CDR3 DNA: TGTGCCAGCAGCCAGGGGATCAGCACAGATACGCAGTATTTT.

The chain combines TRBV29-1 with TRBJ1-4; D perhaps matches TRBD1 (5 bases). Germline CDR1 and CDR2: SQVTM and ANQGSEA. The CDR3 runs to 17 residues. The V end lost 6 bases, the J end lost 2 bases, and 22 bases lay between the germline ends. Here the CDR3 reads CSVAGPQGEPTNEKLFF. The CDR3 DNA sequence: TGCAGCGTCGCGGGGCCCCAGGGAGAACCGACTAATGAAAAACTGTTTTTT.

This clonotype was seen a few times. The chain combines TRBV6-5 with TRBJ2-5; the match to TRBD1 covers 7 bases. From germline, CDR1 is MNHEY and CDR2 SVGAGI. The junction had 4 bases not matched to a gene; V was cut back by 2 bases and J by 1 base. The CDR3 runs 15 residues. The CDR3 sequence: CASSYHGTAQETQYF. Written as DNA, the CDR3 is TGTGCCAGCAGTTACCACGGGACAGCCCAAGAGACCCAGTACTTC.

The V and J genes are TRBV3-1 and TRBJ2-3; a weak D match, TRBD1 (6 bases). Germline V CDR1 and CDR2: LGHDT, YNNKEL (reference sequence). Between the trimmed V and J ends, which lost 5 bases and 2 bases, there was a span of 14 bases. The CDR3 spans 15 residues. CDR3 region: CASSDVGAPTDTQYF. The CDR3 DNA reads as TGTGCCAGCAGCGACGTGGGGGCCCCCACAGATACGCAGTATTTT.

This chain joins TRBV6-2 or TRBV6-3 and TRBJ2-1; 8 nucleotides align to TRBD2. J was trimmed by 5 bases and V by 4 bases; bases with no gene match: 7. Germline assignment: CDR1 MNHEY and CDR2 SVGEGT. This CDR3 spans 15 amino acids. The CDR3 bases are TGTGCCAGCAGTTTCCCGGGGGGGCTAAACAATGAGCAGTTCTTC. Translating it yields CASSFPGGLNNEQFF.

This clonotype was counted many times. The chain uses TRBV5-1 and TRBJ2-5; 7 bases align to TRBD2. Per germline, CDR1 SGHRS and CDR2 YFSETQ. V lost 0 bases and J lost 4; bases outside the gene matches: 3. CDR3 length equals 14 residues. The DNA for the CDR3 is TGCGCCAGCAGCTTGGAGGGCGGGGGAGAGACCCAGTACTTC. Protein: CASSLEGGGETQYF.

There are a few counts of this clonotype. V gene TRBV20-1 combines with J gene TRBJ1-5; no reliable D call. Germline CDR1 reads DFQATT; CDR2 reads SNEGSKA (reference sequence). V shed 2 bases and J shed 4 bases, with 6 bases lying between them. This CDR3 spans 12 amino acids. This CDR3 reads CSARSGNQPQHF. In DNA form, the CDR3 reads TGCAGTGCTAGAAGCGGAAATCAGCCCCAGCATTTT.

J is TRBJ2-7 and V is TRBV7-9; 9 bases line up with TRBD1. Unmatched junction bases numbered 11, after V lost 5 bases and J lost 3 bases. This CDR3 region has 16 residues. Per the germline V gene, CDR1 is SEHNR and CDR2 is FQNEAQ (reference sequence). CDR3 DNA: TGTGCCAGCAGCACTACGACAGGGGGTAGGGACTACGAGCAGTACGTC. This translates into CASSTTTGGRDYEQYV.

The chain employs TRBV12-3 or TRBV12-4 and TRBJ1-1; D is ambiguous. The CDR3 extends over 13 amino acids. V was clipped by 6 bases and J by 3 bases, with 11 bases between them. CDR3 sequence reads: CASSPARDTEAFF. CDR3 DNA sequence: TGTGCCAGCAGCCCGGCGCGCGACACTGAAGCTTTCTTT.

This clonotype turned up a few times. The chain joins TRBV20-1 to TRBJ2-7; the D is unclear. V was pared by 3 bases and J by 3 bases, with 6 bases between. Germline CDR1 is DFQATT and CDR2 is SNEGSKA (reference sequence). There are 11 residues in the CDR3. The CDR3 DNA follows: TGCAGTGCTAGCGCCGACTACGAGCAGTACTTC. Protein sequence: CSASADYEQYF.

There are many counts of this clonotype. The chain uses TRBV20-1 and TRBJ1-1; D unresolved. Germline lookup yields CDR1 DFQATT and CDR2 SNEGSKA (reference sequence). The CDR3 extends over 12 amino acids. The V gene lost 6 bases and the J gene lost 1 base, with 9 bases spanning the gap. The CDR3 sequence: CSALPGNTEAFF. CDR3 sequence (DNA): TGCAGTGCACTCCCGGGGAACACTGAAGCTTTCTTT.

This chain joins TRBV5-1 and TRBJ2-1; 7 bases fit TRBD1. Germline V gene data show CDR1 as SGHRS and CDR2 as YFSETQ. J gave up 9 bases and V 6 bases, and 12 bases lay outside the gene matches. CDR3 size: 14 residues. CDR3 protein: CASKRGQERGEQFF. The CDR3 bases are TGCGCCAGCAAGAGAGGACAGGAGCGAGGTGAGCAGTTCTTC.

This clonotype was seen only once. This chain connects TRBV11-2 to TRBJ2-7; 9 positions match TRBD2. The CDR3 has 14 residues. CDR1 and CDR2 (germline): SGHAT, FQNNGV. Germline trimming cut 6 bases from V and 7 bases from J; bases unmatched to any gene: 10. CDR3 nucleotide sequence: TGTGCCAGCAGGAACGCGGGGGGGCTTGAAGAGCAGTACTTC. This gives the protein CASRNAGGLEEQYF.